This TCR beta chain was retrieved from a study of identical twins. General study points: Cross-sectional statistical analysis, not tracking of the same donors, underpinned the conclusions. Monozygotic twin pairs showed more out-of-frame TCR alpha sharing than models estimated.

This clonotype was picked up many times. Antigen unknown. A universal primer site arose from template switching, and cDNA bore unique molecular identifiers. TCRdb processed the 5' RACE reads anew with MiXCR; each CDR3 protein has one entry. The table lists roughly 1,500,000 distinct CDR3 sequences, about 32% of them singletons. Between the trimmed V and J ends, which lost 4 bases and 5 bases, there was a span of 20 bases. This CDR3 comprises 16 residues. This chain connects TRBV12-3 or TRBV12-4 to TRBJ1-2; D unclear. The specimen sequenced was cord blood. The source is a newborn girl in good health. CDR3 amino acids: CASSYRALGSLYGYTF. The CDR3 DNA reads TGTGCCAGCAGTTATCGGGCACTCGGCAGTTTATATGGCTACACCTTC.